This T cell receptor (beta chain) came from a study of vaccination effects on CD4 cells after COVID-19. TCRdb's table, derived via immunoSEQ multiplex PCR, lists solely in-frame clones and lacks some. The top ten hold 16% of the sample, which has some 20,000 clones, around three quarters seen once. Expansion of antigen-specific CD4+ T cells with viral peptide pools was carried out by the ViraFEST assay before sequencing. Cells that had been cultured for 10 days were the source of isolated CD4+ T cells. Wells each received 2.2 million or so PBMC, cultured with around 9.3 IU/ml IL-2 and 9.5 to 10 ug/ml peptides. Of note for this clone: Its cognate antigen is unknown.

The specimen was CD4+ T cells from PBMCs cultured with HCoV-229E spike peptides, collected before COVID-19 vaccination. The TCR comes from a human donor who received a COVID-19 vaccine.

This chain's CDR3 is CASSPRGDYSNQPQHF. The CDR3 coding sequence is TGTGCCAGCAGCCCCCGGGGGGACTATAGCAATCAGCCCCAGCATTTT. The chain employs TRBV11-2 and TRBJ1-5, with D possibly matching TRBD1 (5 bases). The CDR3 spans 16 residues. Trimming took off 5 bases at V and 0 bases at J, with 14 bases between the two ends. The germline V gene has CDR1 SGHAT and CDR2 FQNNGV.